This is a list of T cell receptor beta chains from one sample in a study. In TCRdb, the RT-PCR reads were re-called with MiXCR into one record per CDR3 protein. The repertoire includes about 700,000 distinct CDR3 sequences, 13% to 15% of them detected once, and 3.6% sits in the top ten. Specimen: memory CD4+ T cells from blood. The origin of the receptors is a female donor in good health, serving as a healthy control. The CDR3 runs from the conserved cysteine through the conserved F or W. D genes are given only for firm matches. Size is omitted from some rows. Given values are once, few, many or a class for expanded clones.

j_gene: TRBJ1-2
abundance: many
v_gene: TRBV6-5
d_gene: .
CDR3aa: CASSRSQARHGYTF
CDR3nt: TGTGCCAGCAGCCGATCGCAGGCGCGTCATGGCTACACCTTC

j_gene: TRBJ1-2
abundance: .
v_gene: TRBV28
d_gene: .
CDR3aa: CASGIYGYTF
CDR3nt: TGTGCCAGTGGGATCTATGGCTACACCTTC

j_gene: TRBJ2-5
abundance: .
v_gene: TRBV27
d_gene: TRBD1
CDR3aa: CASSLGQGEGETQYF
CDR3nt: TGTGCCAGCAGCCTCGGACAGGGAGAAGGAGAGACCCAGTACTTC

j_gene: TRBJ2-3
abundance: .
v_gene: TRBV5-1
d_gene: TRBD1
CDR3aa: CASKQTGLGTDTQYF
CDR3nt: TGCGCCAGCAAACAGACAGGGTTGGGCACAGATACGCAGTATTTT

j_gene: TRBJ1-1
abundance: many
v_gene: TRBV12-3/TRBV12-4
d_gene: .
CDR3aa: CASSLRQTNTEAFF
CDR3nt: TGTGCCAGCAGTTTACGACAGACGAACACTGAAGCTTTCTTT

j_gene: TRBJ2-1
abundance: many
v_gene: TRBV20-1
d_gene: .
CDR3aa: CSARSRNEQFF
CDR3nt: TGCAGTGCTAGATCGCGAAATGAGCAGTTCTTC

j_gene: TRBJ2-1
abundance: few
v_gene: TRBV18
d_gene: .
CDR3aa: CASSPNPHNEQFF
CDR3nt: TGTGCCAGCTCACCCAATCCCCACAATGAGCAGTTCTTC

j_gene: TRBJ1-2
abundance: .
v_gene: TRBV7-9
d_gene: .
CDR3aa: CASSKEWEGYTF
CDR3nt: TGTGCCAGCAGTAAGGAGTGGGAAGGCTACACCTTC

j_gene: TRBJ1-6
abundance: .
v_gene: TRBV27
d_gene: .
CDR3aa: CASQEQNNSPLHF
CDR3nt: TGTGCCAGCCAAGAGCAGAATAATTCACCCCTCCACTTT

j_gene: TRBJ1-2
abundance: few
v_gene: TRBV7-2
d_gene: .
CDR3aa: CASSFLFDGYTF
CDR3nt: TGTGCCAGCAGCTTTCTATTCGATGGCTACACCTTC

j_gene: TRBJ2-7
abundance: .
v_gene: TRBV20-1
d_gene: .
CDR3aa: CSIKPSGSYEQYF
CDR3nt: TGCAGTATCAAGCCCAGCGGATCCTACGAGCAGTACTTC

j_gene: TRBJ1-6
abundance: many
v_gene: TRBV9
d_gene: .
CDR3aa: CASRAGGNNSPLHF
CDR3nt: TGTGCCAGCAGGGCAGGAGGCAATAATTCACCCCTCCACTTT

j_gene: TRBJ2-3
abundance: many
v_gene: TRBV29-1
d_gene: .
CDR3aa: CSVDAQSTDTQYF
CDR3nt: TGCAGCGTTGACGCCCAGAGCACAGATACGCAGTATTTT

j_gene: TRBJ1-2
abundance: .
v_gene: TRBV12-3/TRBV12-4
d_gene: TRBD1
CDR3aa: CASSLDVIGTVSYGYTF
CDR3nt: TGTGCCAGCAGTTTAGATGTTATCGGGACAGTCAGCTATGGCTACACCTTC

j_gene: TRBJ2-3
abundance: .
v_gene: TRBV10-3
d_gene: .
CDR3aa: CAISEGAKRTDTQYF
CDR3nt: TGTGCCATCAGTGAGGGGGCCAAAAGGACCGATACGCAGTATTTT

j_gene: TRBJ2-1
abundance: few
v_gene: TRBV7-6
d_gene: TRBD2
CDR3aa: CASSLVALAGANEQFF
CDR3nt: TGTGCCAGCAGCTTAGTTGCCCTAGCGGGAGCGAATGAGCAGTTCTTC

j_gene: TRBJ2-7
abundance: .
v_gene: TRBV6-6
d_gene: .
CDR3aa: CASSGDIFYEQYF
CDR3nt: TGTGCCAGCAGCGGGGACATCTTCTACGAGCAGTACTTC

j_gene: TRBJ2-7
abundance: many
v_gene: TRBV7-2
d_gene: .
CDR3aa: CASSLDPNFPYEQYF
CDR3nt: TGTGCCAGCAGCTTAGATCCGAACTTCCCCTACGAGCAGTACTTC

j_gene: TRBJ1-2
abundance: few
v_gene: TRBV5-1
d_gene: TRBD1
CDR3aa: CASCCEGQGVGYTF
CDR3nt: TGCGCCAGCTGCTGCGAGGGACAGGGCGTTGGCTACACCTTC

j_gene: TRBJ2-1
abundance: few
v_gene: TRBV2
d_gene: .
CDR3aa: CASSVIDYNEQFF
CDR3nt: TGTGCCAGCAGTGTTATCGACTACAATGAGCAGTTCTTC

j_gene: TRBJ1-1
abundance: .
v_gene: TRBV19
d_gene: .
CDR3aa: CASSMTELEAFF
CDR3nt: TGTGCCAGTAGTATGACAGAGCTTGAAGCTTTCTTT

j_gene: TRBJ1-6
abundance: .
v_gene: TRBV3-1
d_gene: TRBD1
CDR3aa: CASSTRDRVNAPLHF
CDR3nt: TGTGCCAGCAGCACCCGTGACAGGGTTAATGCACCCCTCCACTTT

j_gene: TRBJ2-5
abundance: .
v_gene: TRBV2
d_gene: .
CDR3aa: CASSEEQTQYF
CDR3nt: TGTGCCAGCAGTGAGGAGCAGACCCAGTACTTC

j_gene: TRBJ1-1
abundance: .
v_gene: TRBV18
d_gene: .
CDR3aa: CASSPGAATEAFF
CDR3nt: TGTGCCAGCTCACCAGGGGCCGCCACTGAAGCTTTCTTT

j_gene: TRBJ2-1
abundance: few
v_gene: TRBV7-9
d_gene: .
CDR3aa: CASSPFGQVNEQFF
CDR3nt: TGTGCCAGCAGCCCTTTCGGACAAGTCAATGAGCAGTTCTTC

j_gene: TRBJ2-3
abundance: .
v_gene: TRBV7-2
d_gene: TRBD2
CDR3aa: CASSGGAGALTDTQYF
CDR3nt: TGTGCCAGCAGTGGCGGAGCGGGAGCTCTCACAGATACGCAGTATTTT

j_gene: TRBJ2-2
abundance: .
v_gene: TRBV5-1
d_gene: .
CDR3aa: CASSPESLNTGELFF
CDR3nt: TGCGCCAGCAGCCCGGAGAGCCTGAACACCGGGGAGCTGTTTTTT

j_gene: TRBJ2-6
abundance: .
v_gene: TRBV5-4
d_gene: .
CDR3aa: CASSQSTAVPGANVLTF
CDR3nt: TGTGCCAGCAGCCAATCGACAGCCGTGCCTGGGGCCAACGTCCTGACTTTC

j_gene: TRBJ1-6
abundance: .
v_gene: TRBV27
d_gene: .
CDR3aa: CASSLSPSTYNSPLHF
CDR3nt: TGTGCCAGCAGTTTATCTCCTAGTACCTATAATTCACCCCTCCACTTT

j_gene: TRBJ2-1
abundance: few
v_gene: TRBV4-3
d_gene: .
CDR3aa: CASSQDSPNEQFF
CDR3nt: TGCGCCAGCAGCCAAGATTCGCCGAATGAGCAGTTCTTC

j_gene: TRBJ1-2
abundance: few
v_gene: TRBV28
d_gene: TRBD1
CDR3aa: CASSAGQGPGYTF
CDR3nt: TGTGCCAGCAGTGCCGGACAGGGGCCTGGCTACACCTTC

j_gene: TRBJ2-5
abundance: few
v_gene: TRBV6-5
d_gene: TRBD2
CDR3aa: CARENGRVQETQYF
CDR3nt: TGTGCCAGGGAAAACGGGAGGGTTCAAGAGACCCAGTACTTC

j_gene: TRBJ1-1
abundance: .
v_gene: TRBV5-8
d_gene: .
CDR3aa: CASSPRVDTEAFF
CDR3nt: TGTGCCAGCAGCCCCAGGGTTGACACTGAAGCTTTCTTT

j_gene: TRBJ2-7
abundance: many
v_gene: TRBV20-1
d_gene: .
CDR3aa: CSAGPSSQYF
CDR3nt: TGCAGTGCTGGACCTAGCTCGCAGTACTTC

j_gene: TRBJ2-2
abundance: many
v_gene: TRBV6-1
d_gene: .
CDR3aa: CASSRQPGSGNTGELFF
CDR3nt: TGTGCCAGCAGCAGACAGCCAGGAAGTGGGAACACCGGGGAGCTGTTTTTT

j_gene: TRBJ1-2
abundance: few
v_gene: TRBV15
d_gene: .
CDR3aa: CATSRDRVPNYGYTF
CDR3nt: TGTGCCACCAGCAGAGATCGGGTCCCTAACTATGGCTACACCTTC

j_gene: TRBJ2-1
abundance: .
v_gene: TRBV18
d_gene: TRBD2
CDR3aa: CASSPRLAGAGGEQFF
CDR3nt: TGTGCCAGCTCACCGCGACTAGCTGGTGCGGGGGGTGAGCAGTTCTTC

j_gene: TRBJ2-1
abundance: many
v_gene: TRBV20-1
d_gene: TRBD2
CDR3aa: CSARKSRGGGPPYNEQFF
CDR3nt: TGCAGTGCTAGAAAGTCCCGGGGCGGGGGGCCCCCCTACAATGAGCAGTTCTTC

j_gene: TRBJ2-3
abundance: .
v_gene: TRBV11-1
d_gene: TRBD2
CDR3aa: CASSLSRREPTDTQYF
CDR3nt: TGTGCCAGCAGCTTATCTCGGCGGGAGCCCACAGATACGCAGTATTTT

j_gene: TRBJ2-2
abundance: .
v_gene: TRBV6-5
d_gene: TRBD1
CDR3aa: CASKRTGTNTGELFF
CDR3nt: TGTGCCAGCAAACGGACAGGGACGAACACCGGGGAGCTGTTTTTT

j_gene: TRBJ1-4
abundance: .
v_gene: TRBV7-2
d_gene: TRBD1
CDR3aa: CASSLQGAEKLFF
CDR3nt: TGTGCCAGCAGCCTCCAGGGGGCTGAAAAACTGTTTTTT

j_gene: TRBJ1-1
abundance: few
v_gene: TRBV20-1
d_gene: .
CDR3aa: CSASLAVNTEAFF
CDR3nt: TGCAGTGCTAGCCTCGCGGTGAACACTGAAGCTTTCTTT

j_gene: TRBJ2-1
abundance: many
v_gene: TRBV6-2/TRBV6-3
d_gene: .
CDR3aa: CASSRPGAGGYNEQFF
CDR3nt: TGTGCCAGCAGTCGACCGGGGGCCGGGGGCTACAATGAGCAGTTCTTC

j_gene: TRBJ1-2
abundance: .
v_gene: TRBV28
d_gene: .
CDR3aa: CASSLSEGVGYTF
CDR3nt: TGTGCCAGCAGTTTATCGGAGGGGGTTGGCTACACCTTC

j_gene: TRBJ2-1
abundance: many
v_gene: TRBV4-1
d_gene: .
CDR3aa: CASSQDVWRGDEQFF
CDR3nt: TGCGCCAGCAGCCAAGATGTATGGAGGGGCGATGAGCAGTTCTTC

j_gene: TRBJ2-1
abundance: few
v_gene: TRBV20-1
d_gene: TRBD2
CDR3aa: CSEGLAVGNEQFF
CDR3nt: TGCAGTGAGGGACTAGCGGTCGGTAATGAGCAGTTCTTC

j_gene: TRBJ2-3
abundance: few
v_gene: TRBV4-1
d_gene: .
CDR3aa: CASSHVLVFTSTDTQYF
CDR3nt: TGCGCCAGCAGCCATGTACTAGTTTTTACCAGCACAGATACGCAGTATTTT

j_gene: TRBJ2-3
abundance: many
v_gene: TRBV12-3/TRBV12-4
d_gene: TRBD1
CDR3aa: CASSSSRRQGTQYF
CDR3nt: TGTGCCAGCAGTTCCTCGCGGCGACAGGGTACGCAGTATTTT

j_gene: TRBJ1-4
abundance: .
v_gene: TRBV3-1
d_gene: TRBD1
CDR3aa: CASSQDLRTGAEKLFF
CDR3nt: TGTGCCAGCAGCCAAGATCTAAGGACAGGGGCAGAAAAACTGTTTTTT

j_gene: TRBJ2-2
abundance: many
v_gene: TRBV20-1
d_gene: .
CDR3aa: CSARTTWPYTGELFF
CDR3nt: TGCAGTGCTAGGACGACTTGGCCATACACCGGGGAGCTGTTTTTT

j_gene: TRBJ2-1
abundance: .
v_gene: TRBV4-2
d_gene: TRBD2
CDR3aa: CASSPMREYNEQFF
CDR3nt: TGTGCCAGCAGCCCCATGCGGGAGTACAATGAGCAGTTCTTC

j_gene: TRBJ2-1
abundance: .
v_gene: TRBV20-1
d_gene: .
CDR3aa: CSARDVEGGLNEQFF
CDR3nt: TGCAGTGCTAGAGATGTAGAGGGGGGGCTGAATGAGCAGTTCTTC

j_gene: TRBJ1-1
abundance: .
v_gene: TRBV9
d_gene: .
CDR3aa: CASSVNPLESEAFF
CDR3nt: TGTGCCAGCAGCGTGAACCCCCTCGAGTCTGAAGCTTTCTTT

j_gene: TRBJ2-1
abundance: .
v_gene: TRBV7-6
d_gene: .
CDR3aa: CASSSSLRGRQFF
CDR3nt: TGTGCCAGCAGCTCGTCCCTCAGGGGACGGCAGTTCTTC

j_gene: TRBJ1-2
abundance: many
v_gene: TRBV5-5
d_gene: .
CDR3aa: CASSLFGGRSDGYTF
CDR3nt: TGTGCCAGCAGCTTGTTTGGGGGTCGGTCGGATGGCTACACCTTC

j_gene: TRBJ2-6
abundance: once
v_gene: TRBV5-1
d_gene: .
CDR3aa: CASSLAFRGAAGANVLTF
CDR3nt: TGCGCCAGCAGCTTGGCCTTCCGGGGGGCTGCTGGGGCCAACGTCCTGACTTTC

j_gene: TRBJ1-2
abundance: .
v_gene: TRBV27
d_gene: .
CDR3aa: CASSSSPSYGYTF
CDR3nt: TGTGCCAGCAGTTCCTCCCCCTCCTATGGCTACACCTTC

j_gene: TRBJ2-7
abundance: few
v_gene: TRBV7-3
d_gene: TRBD2
CDR3aa: CASSPSSGGEWYF
CDR3nt: TGTGCCAGCAGTCCGTCTAGCGGGGGGGAGTGGTACTTC

j_gene: TRBJ2-7
abundance: few
v_gene: TRBV20-1
d_gene: .
CDR3aa: CSAPADFYEQYF
CDR3nt: TGCAGTGCCCCAGCCGACTTTTACGAGCAGTACTTC

j_gene: TRBJ2-6
abundance: few
v_gene: TRBV27
d_gene: TRBD1
CDR3aa: CASRKGDRAGANVLTF
CDR3nt: TGTGCCAGCAGAAAGGGGGACAGAGCTGGGGCCAACGTCCTGACTTTC